These 26 T cell receptor beta chains were all obtained from the same sample, sequenced in a study of blood T cell repertoires in COVID-19. Clones were read by immunoSEQ multiplex PCR, and TCRdb kept only the in-frame ones, dropping some. Of roughly 35,000 clones listed, around nine tenths were seen once; the top ten hold about 14%. The sequencing sample was made of peripheral blood. All receptors come from a man in his 60s with active COVID-19.

This rearrangement joins TRBV11-2 to TRBJ2-7, with D possibly being TRBD1 (6 bases). The CDR3 covers 15 residues. Trimming took 5 bases from V and 2 from J, leaving 16 bases between them. The V gene's germline CDR1 is SGHAT and CDR2 FQNNGV. The CDR3 protein is CASSRAAAGAYEQYF. Here the CDR3 DNA reads TGTGCCAGCAGCCGGGCGGCGGCAGGGGCCTACGAGCAGTACTTC.

The chain employs TRBV7-8 and TRBJ2-2; 7 bases fit TRBD1. Germline V gene data show CDR1 as SGHVS and CDR2 as FQNEAQ. The V gene end was trimmed by 5 bases and the J gene end by 6 bases; junction bases not matched to a gene: 9. This CDR3 region has 15 residues. The CDR3 spells CASSLYDRAPGELFF. CDR3 DNA: TGTGCCAGCAGCCTATACGACAGGGCGCCCGGGGAGCTGTTTTTT.

This clone was seen a handful of times. The V and J genes are TRBV10-3 and TRBJ2-2; D possibly corresponds to TRBD2 (5 bases). Trimming took 3 bases from V and 6 from J, leaving 14 bases between them. The CDR3 spans 15 residues. The germline V gene encodes CDR1 ENHRY and CDR2 SYGVKD. The CDR3 region has the DNA TGTGCCATCAGTGAAAACCCTTTGGGAGCCGGGGAGCTGTTTTTT. Amino acid sequence: CAISENPLGAGELFF.

The CDR3 is CASTQWETQYF. The CDR3 region has the DNA TGTGCCAGCACACAATGGGAGACCCAGTACTTC. V gene TRBV2 combines with J gene TRBJ2-5; unclear D gene. The CDR3 contains 11 residues. Germline V CDR1 and CDR2: SNHLY, FYNNEI. V gave up 7 bases and J gave up 5 bases, with 8 bases separating them.

The chain combines TRBV19 with TRBJ2-1; TRBD2 aligns across 7 bases. Germline lookup yields CDR1 LNHDA and CDR2 SQIVND (reference sequence). V lost 3 bases, J lost 6 bases, and 11 bases stayed unmatched. There are 16 residues in the CDR3. CDR3 protein: CASSITSSGFVNEQFF. Here the CDR3 DNA reads TGTGCCAGTAGTATTACGTCTAGCGGTTTTGTCAATGAGCAGTTCTTC. Drawing the rest from reference TRBV19 and TRBJ2-1, the complete variable domain is DGGITQSPKYLFRKEGQNVTLSCEQNLNHDAMYWYRQDPGQGLRLIYYSQIVNDFQKGDIAEGYSVSREKKESFPLTVTSAQKNPTAFYLCASSITSSGFVNEQFFGPGTRLTVL.

The gene calls are TRBV5-6 and TRBJ2-1; D gene unclear. The germline gives CDR1 SGHDT, CDR2 YYEEEE. The CDR3 length is 12 residues. The V end was cut by 3 bases, the J end by 4 bases, with 5 bases between. The CDR3 nucleotides read TGTGCCAGCAGCTCACAGTACAATGAGCAGTTCTTC. The encoded protein is CASSSQYNEQFF.

This chain links TRBV7-3 with TRBJ2-3; 7 bases are a match to TRBD1. Trimming at V came to 5 bases and at J to 3 bases, leaving 14 bases not matched to a gene. The CDR3 has 17 residues. Germline V lookup: CDR1 SGHTA, CDR2 FQGTGA. The CDR3 loop reads CASSPYTGTVVTDTQYF. Written as DNA, the CDR3 is TGTGCCAGCAGCCCGTATACCGGGACAGTCGTTACAGATACGCAGTATTTT. The whole variable domain, remainder taken from reference TRBV7-3 and TRBJ2-3, is GAGVSQTPSNKVTEKGKYVELRCDPISGHTALYWYRQSLGQGPEFLIYFQGTGAADDSGLPNDRFFAVRPEGSVSTLKIQRTERGDSAVYLCASSPYTGTVVTDTQYFGPGTRLTVL.

This chain uses TRBV9 with TRBJ2-4; D not certain. V was clipped by 3 bases and J by 8 bases, with 12 bases between them. CDR3 length equals 13 residues. Germline lookup yields CDR1 SGDLS and CDR2 YYNGEE. CDR3 sequence (DNA): TGTGCCAGCAGCGCCACCCATGCGGACATTCAGTACTTC. Encoded protein: CASSATHADIQYF.

V usage is TRBV18 and J usage is TRBJ2-6; TRBD2 is a possible D gene (6 bases). The germline CDR1 and CDR2 sequences are KGHSH and LQKENI. This CDR3 contains 18 residues. V lost 3 bases to trimming and J lost 0 bases, with 15 bases between them. This CDR3 reads CASSPSEGASSGANVLTF. CDR3 DNA: TGTGCCAGCTCACCGTCGGAGGGTGCCAGCTCTGGGGCCAACGTCCTGACTTTC.

The chain links TRBV19 to TRBJ2-6; weak D call: TRBD1 (5 bases). The V gene lost 7 bases and the J gene lost 0 bases, with 13 bases spanning the gap. The CDR3 sequence is 16 residues long. Germline CDR1 LNHDA, CDR2 SQIVND (reference sequence). CDR3 nucleotide sequence: TGTGCCAGTACATGGCAGGGCGTCTCTGGGGCCAACGTCCTGACTTTC. Its protein is CASTWQGVSGANVLTF.

The genes are TRBV5-5 and TRBJ2-7; no reliable D call. Germline values: CDR1 SGHKS, CDR2 YYEKEE (reference sequence). The CDR3 extends over 15 amino acids. Between the trimmed V and J ends, which lost 6 bases and 0 bases, there was a span of 16 bases. The CDR3 protein is CASTLVASSSYEQYF. In nucleotides, the CDR3 is TGTGCCAGCACCCTGGTGGCCAGTTCCTCCTACGAGCAGTACTTC.

The DNA for the CDR3 is TGCAGCGTTGAAACAGGGACCGGCCCTAGGGGTGGCTACACCTTC. As protein: CSVETGTGPRGGYTF. The chain employs TRBV29-1 and TRBJ1-2; possibly TRBD1 for D (6 bases). Deletions cut 2 bases from V and 7 bases from J, with 20 bases between. Germline V lookup: CDR1 SQVTM, CDR2 ANQGSEA. The CDR3 contains 15 residues.

The chain links TRBV18 to TRBJ2-3; TRBD1 matches at 7 bases. V lost 3 bases and J lost 3; bases outside the gene matches: 9. The CDR3 runs 16 residues. CDR1 and CDR2 from the germline V gene are KGHSH and LQKENI. Here the CDR3 reads CASSPNYRGRTDTQYF. In DNA, the CDR3 is TGTGCCAGCTCACCCAACTACAGGGGTCGAACAGATACGCAGTATTTT.

V is TRBV5-1 and J is TRBJ2-7; tentative D call: TRBD2 (6 bases). The CDR3 has 15 residues. CDR1 SGHRS and CDR2 YFSETQ come from the germline V gene. Trimming cost V 0 bases and J 1 base, with 11 bases left between them. The CDR3 DNA reads as TGCGCCAGCAGCTTGGCTTCGGGGGATTCCTACGAGCAGTACTTC. Its protein is CASSLASGDSYEQYF.

This chain links TRBV6-5 with TRBJ2-6, with TRBD1 matching 7 bases. Germline V gene sequence: CDR1 MNHEY, CDR2 SVGAGI. V shed 6 bases and J 1 base; nucleotides not matched to a gene: 3. The CDR3 is 15 amino acids. The chain's CDR3 is CASRQGWSGANVLTF. CDR3 bases: TGTGCCAGCAGACAGGGGTGGTCTGGGGCCAACGTCCTGACTTTC.

This chain uses TRBV11-3 with TRBJ2-3, with TRBD2 matching 7 bases. This CDR3 is built from 15 residues. V shed 5 bases and J 8 bases; nucleotides not matched to a gene: 13. Looked up from germline, CDR1 is SGHNT and CDR2 is YENEEA. The CDR3 sequence is CASSPEGTTVGTQYF. DNA for the CDR3: TGTGCCAGCAGCCCAGAGGGGACTACCGTGGGTACGCAGTATTTT.

This clone came up once. V gene TRBV12-2 combines with J gene TRBJ2-1; TRBD1, the table's D call, lacks a check against the DNA. TRBV12-2 is shown as a pseudogene. The CDR3 totals 17 residues. This chain's CDR3 is CASRSHQGAIPYNEQFF. The CDR3 DNA reads TGTGCAAGTCGCTCGCATCAGGGGGCAATTCCCTACAATGAGCAGTTCTTC.

DNA of the CDR3: TGTGCCAGCAGGGAGCAGGGGAACGGCGAAAAACTGTTTTTT. Protein product: CASREQGNGEKLFF. V and J are TRBV2 and TRBJ1-4, with D maybe TRBD1 (6 bases). With 6 bases removed from V and 8 bases from J, the gap between germline ends came to 16 bases. The germline CDR1 and CDR2 sequences are SNHLY and FYNNEI. This CDR3 spans 14 amino acids.

This chain connects TRBV28 to TRBJ1-1; 8 bases are shared with TRBD1. Germline values: CDR1 MDHEN, CDR2 SYDVKM. The CDR3 covers 14 residues. After removal of 7 bases from V and 1 base from J, the junction contained 5 bases not matched to a gene. CDR3 residues: CASMTGARNTEAFF. For the CDR3, the DNA is TGTGCCAGCATGACAGGGGCAAGGAACACTGAAGCTTTCTTT.

CDR3 coding DNA: TGTGCCACCAGTGAACCAGGTTGGGCACGGGAAAAACTGTTTTTT. Protein sequence: CATSEPGWAREKLFF. The chain is built from TRBV15 and TRBJ1-4, with unresolved D. The V gene lost 6 bases and the J gene lost 8 bases, with 19 bases spanning the gap. The CDR3 contains 15 residues. From germline, CDR1 is LNHNV and CDR2 YYDKDF (reference sequence).

The V call is TRBV27, the J call TRBJ2-1, with TRBD2 identical over 7 bases. CDR3 size: 15 residues. Germline loops: CDR1 MNHEY, CDR2 SMNVEV (reference sequence). After removal of 5 bases from V and 0 bases from J, the junction contained 4 bases not matched to a gene. DNA of the CDR3: TGTGCCAGCAGTACTAGCGTAACCTCCTACAATGAGCAGTTCTTC. It is translated as CASSTSVTSYNEQFF.

The chain employs TRBV2 and TRBJ2-5; D may be TRBD1 (6 bases). The CDR3 is 13 residues long. Trimming took 4 bases from V and 5 from J, leaving 11 bases between them. The V gene's germline CDR1 is SNHLY and CDR2 FYNNEI. The CDR3 region is CASSGLRGETQYF. CDR3 bases: TGTGCCAGCAGTGGGCTTAGGGGGGAGACCCAGTACTTC.

This clone was observed a single time. The V call is TRBV7-2, the J call TRBJ2-5, with TRBD2 as a possible D gene (6 bases). Germline values: CDR1 SGHTA, CDR2 FQGNSA. Trimming left V 4 bases short and J 7 bases short, with 16 bases between. This CDR3 region has 14 residues. The chain's CDR3 is CASSSRPGEGTQYF. In DNA, the CDR3 is TGTGCCAGCAGCTCCCGACCGGGAGAAGGGACCCAGTACTTC.

The V and J genes are TRBV27 and TRBJ2-1, with TRBD2 matching 14 bases. From germline, CDR1 is MNHEY and CDR2 SMNVEV (reference sequence). The CDR3 sequence is 15 residues long. Trimming at V came to 3 bases and at J to 9 bases, leaving 4 bases not matched to a gene. The CDR3 bases are TGTGCCAGCAGTTTTGGGACTAGCGGGAGCAGTGAGCAGTTCTTC. Residues: CASSFGTSGSSEQFF.

This clone appeared a few times. The chain employs TRBV6-4 and TRBJ2-7, with 8 bases matching TRBD1. Looked up from germline, CDR1 is MRHNA and CDR2 is SNTAGT. This CDR3 is 15 amino acids long. V shed 2 bases and J 0 bases; nucleotides not matched to a gene: 3. The CDR3 bases are TGTGCCAGCAGTGACGATGGACAGGGCTCCTACGAGCAGTACTTC. Amino acid sequence: CASSDDGQGSYEQYF.

The chain carries TRBV18 and TRBJ2-2, with 7 bases matching TRBD1. The V gene's germline CDR1 is KGHSH and CDR2 LQKENI. The CDR3 runs 15 residues. The trim removed 0 bases at V and 5 bases at J, leaving 3 bases unmatched. CDR3 residues: CASSPPGTATGELFF. In nucleotides, the CDR3 is TGTGCCAGCTCACCACCAGGGACAGCAACCGGGGAGCTGTTTTTT.